The 27 T cell receptor beta chains given below trace back to one sample, sequenced in a study of immune evolution from preneoplasia to lung adenocarcinoma. Sequenced by immunoSEQ multiplex PCR; TCRdb stores in-frame clones only, minus some. The repertoire holds 3,700 or so clones, with 65% to 90% as singletons. Source material: FFPE minimally invasive lung adenocarcinoma tissue. These receptors originate from a person aged 55-75 years with lung adenocarcinoma.

The genes are TRBV7-9 and TRBJ1-2, with D maybe TRBD1 (6 bases). This CDR3 contains 13 residues. Trimming cost V 5 bases and J 6 bases, with 13 bases left between them. Germline assignment: CDR1 SEHNR and CDR2 FQNEAQ (reference sequence). CDR3 in amino acids: CASSLLRQDGYTF. CDR3 nucleotide sequence: TGTGCCAGCAGCCTACTCCGACAGGATGGCTACACCTTC.

This clone was detected once. CDR3 loop: CASSMVGRTYNEQFF. Written as DNA, the CDR3 is TGTGCCAGTAGTATGGTTGGCCGCACCTACAATGAGCAGTTCTTC. The rearrangement joins TRBV19 to TRBJ2-1; no firm D call. The germline V gene has CDR1 LNHDA and CDR2 SQIVND (reference sequence). CDR3 length equals 15 residues. V lost 3 bases and J 2 bases, leaving 11 bases between the germline ends.

This sequence joins TRBV30 and TRBJ2-5; D tentatively reads TRBD1 or TRBD2 (5 bases each). The J call is uncertain, as TRBJ2-7 better fits the DNA end. CDR3 length: 13 amino acids. Germline CDR1 reads GTSNPN; CDR2 reads SVGIG (reference sequence). This CDR3 reads CALRQGAGYEQYF. The CDR3 DNA reads TGTGCCTTGCGTCAGGGCGCGGGCTACGAGCAGTACTTC.

CDR3 loop: CASSYGGTGGTEAFF. Here the CDR3 DNA reads TGTGCCAGCAGTTACGGCGGGACAGGGGGAACTGAAGCTTTCTTT. This sequence joins TRBV6-5 and TRBJ1-1, with 11 bases fitting TRBD1. The CDR3 is 15 residues long. CDR1 is MNHEY and CDR2 is SVGAGI in the germline V gene. J gave up 5 bases and V 2 bases, and 4 bases lay outside the gene matches.

The chain couples TRBV9 to TRBJ1-3; D gene uncertain. The V end was cut by 0 bases, the J end by 3 bases, with 4 bases between. This CDR3 has 13 residues. The germline gives CDR1 SGDLS, CDR2 YYNGEE. The CDR3: CASSVAFGNTIYF. The CDR3 nucleotides are TGTGCCAGCAGCGTAGCCTTTGGAAACACCATATATTTT.

This clone was seen only a few times. V usage is TRBV7-9 and J usage is TRBJ1-1; weak D call: TRBD1 (6 bases). CDR1 SEHNR and CDR2 FQNEAQ come from the germline V gene (reference sequence). Trimming cost V 3 bases and J 7 bases, with 15 bases left between them. This CDR3 has 14 amino acids. CDR3 sequence (DNA): TGTGCCAGCAGCTTTGGGTTAGGGACATTTGAAGCTTTCTTT. It translates to CASSFGLGTFEAFF.

The V and J genes are TRBV10-1 and TRBJ1-2; TRBD1 aligns across 8 bases. Looked up from germline, CDR1 is WNHNN and CDR2 is SYGVQD (reference sequence). This CDR3 has 12 residues. V lost 6 bases to trimming and J lost 7 bases; unmatched junction nucleotides: 4. This CDR3 reads CASRRTGCGYTF. In nucleotides, the CDR3 is TGCGCCAGCAGAAGGACAGGGTGTGGCTACACCTTC.

In this sample, this clone turned up a few times. The rearrangement joins TRBV11-3 to TRBJ2-7; D possibly corresponds to TRBD1 (6 bases). The germline V and J ends were trimmed by 7 bases and 3 bases, with 16 bases remaining between them. The germline gives CDR1 SGHNT, CDR2 YENEEA. The CDR3 has 14 amino acids. The CDR3 nucleotides are TGTGCCAGCACCCAAGGGGACACCTTCTACGAGCAGTACTTC. This codes for CASTQGDTFYEQYF.

This chain connects TRBV14 to TRBJ2-1; tentatively, D is TRBD2 (5 bases). V lost 4 bases to trimming and J lost 6 bases, with 13 bases between them. Germline values: CDR1 SGHDN, CDR2 FVKESK. The CDR3 is 14 amino acids. The CDR3 coding sequence is TGTGCCAGCAGCCCTCGGGAAAATCGCAATGAGCAGTTCTTC. Its protein product is CASSPRENRNEQFF.

The chain joins TRBV7-9 to TRBJ2-4; 7 nucleotides match TRBD2. Trimming removed 3 bases from V and 1 base from J; junction bases left unmatched: 6. CDR3 length: 16 amino acids. Germline V gene data show CDR1 as SEHNR and CDR2 as FQNEAQ (reference sequence). The DNA of the CDR3 is TGTGCCAGCAGCTTTGGAGCGGGGATCGCCAAAAACATTCAGTACTTC. Amino acid sequence: CASSFGAGIAKNIQYF. Using reference TRBV7-9 and TRBJ2-4 for the parts outside the CDR3, the full variable domain is DTGVSQNPRHKITKRGQNVTFRCDPISEHNRLYWYRQTLGQGPEFLTYFQNEAQLEKSRLLSDRFSAERPKGSFSTLEIQRTEQGDSAMYLCASSFGAGIAKNIQYFGAGTRLSVL.

This rearrangement joins TRBV27 to TRBJ2-2, with D possibly being TRBD1 (6 bases). The CDR3 is 15 residues long. Germline V gives CDR1 MNHEY, CDR2 SMNVEV (reference sequence). V lost 5 bases to trimming and J lost 4 bases, with 14 bases between them. For the CDR3, the DNA is TGTGCCAGCAGTCCTCGGGCAGGGGTCACCGGGGAGCTGTTTTTT. Its protein is CASSPRAGVTGELFF.

V usage is TRBV9 and J usage is TRBJ2-3, with 9 bases identical to TRBD2. V shed 0 bases, J shed 3 bases, and the junction held 5 bases outside the gene matches. CDR1 SGDLS and CDR2 YYNGEE come from the germline V gene. This CDR3 region has 16 residues. In nucleotides, the CDR3 is TGTGCCAGCAGCGTAGGCGGGAGGGGATTTACAGATACGCAGTATTTT. Translated: CASSVGGRGFTDTQYF.

V usage is TRBV19 and J usage is TRBJ1-4, with 8 bases lining up with TRBD1. There are 15 residues in the CDR3. CDR1 is LNHDA, CDR2 SQIVND, per germline (reference sequence). V lost 6 bases, J lost 7 bases, and 10 bases stayed unmatched. The CDR3, as DNA: TGTGCCAGTAGCCCTCAGGGGGCGAGGGGTGAAAAACTGTTTTTT. Residues: CASSPQGARGEKLFF. Combining the CDR3 with reference TRBV19 and TRBJ1-4 gives the whole variable domain DGGITQSPKYLFRKEGQNVTLSCEQNLNHDAMYWYRQDPGQGLRLIYYSQIVNDFQKGDIAEGYSVSREKKESFPLTVTSAQKNPTAFYLCASSPQGARGEKLFFGSGTQLSVL.

This clone showed up just once. V usage is TRBV6-6 and J usage is TRBJ1-2; 8 nucleotides align to TRBD1. The CDR3 consists of 14 residues. Germline loops: CDR1 MNHNY, CDR2 SVGAGI (reference sequence). V shed 2 bases, J shed 2 bases, and the junction held 1 base outside the gene matches. CDR3 protein: CASSYGQGNYGYTF. Written as DNA, the CDR3 is TGTGCCAGCAGTTACGGACAGGGAAACTATGGCTACACCTTC.

The chain couples TRBV7-8 to TRBJ2-7, with D uncertain. The CDR3 is made up of 14 amino acids. Germline loops: CDR1 SGHVS, CDR2 FQNEAQ. Trimming cost V 7 bases and J 1 base, with 14 bases left between them. CDR3 region: CASTPGWQSYEQYF. CDR3 nucleotide sequence: TGTGCCAGCACCCCAGGATGGCAATCCTACGAGCAGTACTTC.

The chain carries TRBV2 and TRBJ1-5, with D unclear. V was cut by 4 bases and J by 1 base, with 5 bases left in between. Germline V gene lookup returns CDR1 SNHLY and CDR2 FYNNEI. There are 13 residues in the CDR3. CDR3 amino acids: CASSGESNQPQHF. In DNA, the CDR3 is TGTGCCAGCAGTGGGGAGAGCAATCAGCCCCAGCATTTT.

The chain combines TRBV4-2 with TRBJ2-3; 9 bases align to TRBD2. The CDR3 contains 16 residues. Per germline, CDR1 LGHNA and CDR2 YNFKEQ. Losses at the gene ends were 1 base for V and 4 bases for J; bases not matched to a gene: 6. DNA for the CDR3: TGTGCCAGCAGCCAAGCCCGCGCGGGAGGGTCAGATACGCAGTATTTT. This sequence encodes CASSQARAGGSDTQYF.

This rearrangement joins TRBV28 to TRBJ1-3; D is possibly TRBD1 (5 bases). The CDR3 is made up of 16 amino acids. Germline CDR1 is MDHEN and CDR2 is SYDVKM. Trimming pared 7 bases from V and 3 bases from J, leaving 19 bases between. Here the CDR3 DNA reads TGTGCCAGCATCCCTCAGGGCCCCCTCGGTGGAAACACCATATATTTT. Translated, it gives CASIPQGPLGGNTIYF.

V usage is TRBV6-6 and J usage is TRBJ2-7; TRBD1 might be the D (6 bases). The CDR3 has 13 amino acids. Germline V gene sequence: CDR1 MNHNY, CDR2 SVGAGI (reference sequence). Trimming took 5 bases from V and 2 from J, leaving 10 bases between them. The CDR3 nucleotides read TGTGCCAGCAGTCCCGGGACAACCTACGAGCAGTACTTC. Translating it yields CASSPGTTYEQYF.

The chain joins TRBV7-2 to TRBJ1-1; D not resolved. Germline assignment: CDR1 SGHTA and CDR2 FQGNSA. The CDR3 runs to 13 residues. V lost 5 bases and J lost 3, with 10 bases in between. The DNA for the CDR3 is TGTGCCAGCAGCCGAGACTTCGACACTGAAGCTTTCTTT. Its protein product is CASSRDFDTEAFF. Full variable domain (remainder filled in from reference TRBV7-2 and TRBJ1-1): GAGVSQSPSNKVTEKGKDVELRCDPISGHTALYWYRQSLGQGLEFLIYFQGNSAPDKSGLPSDRFSAERTGGSVSTLTIQRTQQEDSAVYLCASSRDFDTEAFFGQGTRLTVV.

Worth noting for this clone: This CDR3 is also generated by other DNA sequences in the sample. The chain is built from TRBV7-9 and TRBJ2-1; 14 nucleotides align to TRBD2. Germline CDR1 SEHNR, CDR2 FQNEAQ (reference sequence). The V and J ends lost 3 bases and 9 bases, in that order; junction bases with no gene match: 7. The CDR3 runs 16 residues. The CDR3, as DNA: TGTGCCAGCAGCTTCTCCGGGACTAGCGGGAGTGTTGAGCAGTTCTTC. Its protein is CASSFSGTSGSVEQFF.

This clone came up once. Germline and junction disagree at one end, which may indicate a read error. This chain connects TRBV9 to TRBJ2-2; D might be TRBD1 (7 bases). This CDR3 is 14 amino acids long. Germline CDR1 is SGDLS and CDR2 is YYNGEE. The CDR3 DNA follows: TGTGCCAGCAGCGCGACAGGGAGGCACGGGAAGCTGTTTTTT. Protein sequence: CASSATGRHGKLFF.

The table lists this clone with a count of one. The chain joins TRBV5-4 to TRBJ2-7, with TRBD1 as a possible D gene (5 bases). CDR1 is SGHNT and CDR2 is YYREEE in the germline V gene (reference sequence). CDR3 length equals 13 residues. V lost 2 bases, J lost 1 base, and 7 bases lay in between. The CDR3 loop reads CASSFQGSYEQYF. CDR3 coding DNA: TGTGCCAGCAGCTTTCAGGGTTCCTACGAGCAGTACTTC.

This sequence joins TRBV5-1 and TRBJ2-3; 11 nucleotides agree with TRBD2. The CDR3 has 14 residues. Germline loops: CDR1 SGHRS, CDR2 YFSETQ. V shed 4 bases and J 6 bases; nucleotides not matched to a gene: 4. CDR3 in amino acids: CASSPGLAGDTQYF. The CDR3 DNA is TGCGCCAGCAGCCCAGGACTAGCGGGCGATACGCAGTATTTT.

The chain employs TRBV7-2 and TRBJ2-7; either TRBD1 or TRBD2 may fit D (5 bases each). Germline assignment: CDR1 SGHTA and CDR2 FQGNSA. The CDR3 consists of 14 residues. V was pared by 5 bases and J by 1 base, with 12 bases between. Written as DNA, the CDR3 is TGTGCCAGCAGCATCCGGGACCATTCCTACGAGCAGTACTTC. It is translated as CASSIRDHSYEQYF.

The chain is built from TRBV29-1 and TRBJ1-1; D is uncertain. Trimming cost V 4 bases and J 5 bases, with 17 bases left between them. The CDR3 contains 14 residues. The V gene's germline CDR1 is SQVTM and CDR2 ANQGSEA. The CDR3 DNA reads as TGCAGCGTTGGACGTGACCAGTTGGGGACTGAAGCTTTCTTT. Residues: CSVGRDQLGTEAFF.

The chain employs TRBV5-6 and TRBJ2-3; D remains ambiguous. This CDR3 contains 15 residues. The V and J ends lost 4 bases and 0 bases respectively, with 12 bases between them. Per germline, CDR1 SGHDT and CDR2 YYEEEE. The CDR3 region is CASSPRPTSTDTQYF. The CDR3 nucleotides read TGTGCCAGCAGCCCTAGGCCAACGAGCACAGATACGCAGTATTTT. The full variable domain, its missing parts supplied by reference TRBV5-6 and TRBJ2-3, is DAGVTQSPTHLIKTRGQQVTLRCSPKSGHDTVSWYQQALGQGPQFIFQYYEEEERQRGNFPDRFSGHQFPNYSSELNVNALLLGDSALYLCASSPRPTSTDTQYFGPGTRLTVL.